The rows below give T cell receptor beta chains drawn from one sample of a study of cytomegalovirus exposure and HLA in healthy donors. Using immunoSEQ multiplex PCR, the repertoire was profiled, and TCRdb retains in-frame clones only, with some absent. The table includes roughly 100,000 clones, about 67% detected once. Sequences were obtained from PBMCs. Source of these receptors: a woman younger than 30 in good health and CMV-seropositive. Each CDR3 is given with its conserved first and last residue. D genes are given only for firm matches. Only some rows state a clone size, as once, few, many or a class for expanded clones.

CDR3aa: CASSSSASGSYEQYF; CDR3nt: TGTGCCAGCAGTTCCTCGGCTAGCGGGAGTTACGAGCAGTACTTC; j_gene: TRBJ2-7; d_gene: TRBD2; v_gene: TRBV7-2; abundance: NA
CDR3aa: CASSQDPGTRGLNGYTF; CDR3nt: TGCGCCAGCAGCCAAGATCCGGGGACAAGGGGGCTTAATGGCTACACCTTC; j_gene: TRBJ1-2; d_gene: TRBD1; v_gene: TRBV4-1; abundance: once
CDR3aa: CASSAQGTDTQYF; CDR3nt: TGTGCCAGCAGCGCCCAGGGGACGGATACGCAGTATTTT; j_gene: TRBJ2-3; d_gene: NA; v_gene: TRBV5-6; abundance: NA
CDR3aa: CASSFVSSYEQYF; CDR3nt: TGTGCCAGCAGCTTTGTGAGCTCCTACGAGCAGTACTTC; j_gene: TRBJ2-7; d_gene: NA; v_gene: TRBV5-6; abundance: NA
CDR3aa: CASTTTGNYGYTF; CDR3nt: TGTGCCAGTACTACCACCGGGAACTATGGCTACACCTTC; j_gene: TRBJ1-2; d_gene: NA; v_gene: TRBV19; abundance: NA
CDR3aa: CASSFLTGSNTGELFF; CDR3nt: TGCGCCAGCAGCTTTCTAACCGGGTCAAACACCGGGGAGCTGTTTTTT; j_gene: TRBJ2-2; d_gene: NA; v_gene: TRBV5-1; abundance: NA
CDR3aa: CASSKGVAGANVLTF; CDR3nt: TGTGCCAGCAGCAAAGGGGTTGCCGGGGCCAACGTCCTGACTTTC; j_gene: TRBJ2-6; d_gene: NA; v_gene: TRBV7-2; abundance: NA
CDR3aa: CDRSPGGNYGYTF; CDR3nt: TGCGACAGGAGCCCGGGAGGGAACTATGGCTACACCTTC; j_gene: TRBJ1-2; d_gene: NA; v_gene: TRBV2; abundance: NA
CDR3aa: CASSLREGLEQYF; CDR3nt: TGTGCCAGCAGCTTGCGGGAGGGCCTCGAGCAGTACTTC; j_gene: TRBJ2-7; d_gene: TRBD2; v_gene: TRBV11-2; abundance: NA
CDR3aa: CASSSDTWYNEQFF; CDR3nt: TGCGCCAGCAGCTCGGACACCTGGTACAATGAGCAGTTCTTC; j_gene: TRBJ2-1; d_gene: NA; v_gene: TRBV5-1; abundance: NA
CDR3aa: CASSYSSGGPYEQYF; CDR3nt: TGTGCCAGCAGTTATTCCTCCGGGGGGCCCTACGAGCAGTACTTC; j_gene: TRBJ2-7; d_gene: NA; v_gene: TRBV6-5; abundance: NA
CDR3aa: CASSWDRGGSPLHF; CDR3nt: TGTGCCAGCAGTTGGGACAGGGGTGGTTCACCCCTCCACTTT; j_gene: TRBJ1-6; d_gene: TRBD1; v_gene: TRBV25-1; abundance: NA
CDR3aa: CASSRLVGGTGSAFF; CDR3nt: TGTGCCAGCAGCCGATTGGTCGGCGGAACAGGGTCGGCTTTCTTT; j_gene: TRBJ1-1; d_gene: NA; v_gene: TRBV7-9; abundance: once
CDR3aa: CASNLWASSYNEQFF; CDR3nt: TGTGCCAGCAATCTGTGGGCGAGCTCCTACAATGAGCAGTTCTTC; j_gene: TRBJ2-1; d_gene: NA; v_gene: TRBV13; abundance: NA
CDR3aa: CASSSISTLTDTQYF; CDR3nt: TGCGCCAGCAGCTCCATTTCTACGCTCACAGATACGCAGTATTTT; j_gene: TRBJ2-3; d_gene: NA; v_gene: TRBV5-1; abundance: few
CDR3aa: CASSVESSGGAGETQYF; CDR3nt: TGTGCCAGCAGCGTAGAATCTAGCGGGGGGGCCGGGGAGACCCAGTACTTC; j_gene: TRBJ2-5; d_gene: TRBD2; v_gene: TRBV9; abundance: once
CDR3aa: CASSLGHGNTEAFF; CDR3nt: TGCGCCAGCAGCTTAGGACACGGGAACACTGAAGCTTTCTTT; j_gene: TRBJ1-1; d_gene: NA; v_gene: TRBV5-1; abundance: few
CDR3aa: CASSSPQGQLADTQYF; CDR3nt: TGTGCCAGCAGCTCTCCCCAGGGGCAGTTAGCAGATACGCAGTATTTT; j_gene: TRBJ2-3; d_gene: NA; v_gene: TRBV5-4; abundance: NA
CDR3aa: CASSVEAGRNQPQHF; CDR3nt: TGTGCCAGCAGCGTAGAGGCAGGGAGGAATCAGCCCCAGCATTTT; j_gene: TRBJ1-5; d_gene: NA; v_gene: TRBV7-2; abundance: NA
CDR3aa: CASSLARGAGVRTYEQYF; CDR3nt: TGCGCCAGCAGCTTGGCCAGGGGAGCAGGGGTAAGAACCTACGAGCAGTACTTC; j_gene: TRBJ2-7; d_gene: NA; v_gene: TRBV5-1; abundance: once
CDR3aa: CSVITSNAYEQYF; CDR3nt: TGCAGCGTTATTACTAGCAATGCCTACGAGCAGTACTTC; j_gene: TRBJ2-7; d_gene: NA; v_gene: TRBV29-1; abundance: NA
CDR3aa: CASSPRIAGGRSEETQYF; CDR3nt: TGTGCCAGCTCCCCTCGGATAGCGGGGGGGAGGAGCGAAGAGACCCAGTACTTC; j_gene: TRBJ2-5; d_gene: TRBD2; v_gene: TRBV27; abundance: once
CDR3aa: CASNSGTSGGPRPGYEQYF; CDR3nt: TGCGCCAGCAACTCCGGGACTAGCGGGGGCCCCCGCCCGGGGTACGAGCAGTACTTC; j_gene: TRBJ2-7; d_gene: TRBD2; v_gene: TRBV5-1; abundance: few
CDR3aa: CASSYGDRGYGYTF; CDR3nt: TGTGCCAGCAGTTACGGAGATCGCGGGTATGGCTACACCTTC; j_gene: TRBJ1-2; d_gene: NA; v_gene: TRBV6-5; abundance: once
CDR3aa: CASSSFGLGTVGTDTQYF; CDR3nt: TGTGCCAGTTCGTCTTTCGGCCTAGGGACAGTTGGCACAGATACGCAGTATTTT; j_gene: TRBJ2-3; d_gene: TRBD1; v_gene: TRBV19; abundance: NA
CDR3aa: CASSYGTEVTEAFF; CDR3nt: TGTGCCAGCAGTTACGGGACAGAGGTCACTGAAGCTTTCTTT; j_gene: TRBJ1-1; d_gene: TRBD1; v_gene: TRBV6-5; abundance: few
CDR3aa: CASSSPWSREYEQYF; CDR3nt: TGTGCCAGCAGCTCCCCATGGTCCAGGGAATACGAGCAGTACTTC; j_gene: TRBJ2-7; d_gene: NA; v_gene: TRBV7-9; abundance: once
CDR3aa: CASINFFEAFF; CDR3nt: TGTGCCAGCATAAATTTTTTTGAAGCTTTCTTT; j_gene: TRBJ1-1; d_gene: NA; v_gene: TRBV2; abundance: few
CDR3aa: CASSKGLAEITYNEQFF; CDR3nt: TGTGCCAGCAGCAAGGGACTAGCTGAAATAACCTACAATGAGCAGTTCTTC; j_gene: TRBJ2-1; d_gene: TRBD2; v_gene: TRBV9; abundance: NA
CDR3aa: CASSPPGTSVGEQFF; CDR3nt: TGTGCCAGCTCACCTCCCGGGACTAGCGTGGGTGAGCAGTTCTTC; j_gene: TRBJ2-1; d_gene: TRBD2; v_gene: TRBV18; abundance: NA
CDR3aa: CASSLQSVGQEYNEQFF; CDR3nt: TGTGCCAGCAGCCTTCAGAGTGTGGGACAGGAGTACAATGAGCAGTTCTTC; j_gene: TRBJ2-1; d_gene: TRBD1; v_gene: TRBV7-6; abundance: once
CDR3aa: CASSLMGERQGVEAFF; CDR3nt: TGTGCCAGCAGCTTAATGGGTGAGCGGCAGGGGGTTGAAGCTTTCTTT; j_gene: TRBJ1-1; d_gene: TRBD1; v_gene: TRBV7-2; abundance: NA
CDR3aa: CASSLAGSGAYEQYF; CDR3nt: TGTGCCAGCAGCTTAGCCGGCAGCGGAGCGTACGAGCAGTACTTC; j_gene: TRBJ2-7; d_gene: NA; v_gene: TRBV11-2; abundance: once
CDR3aa: CSVEGAGYGYTF; CDR3nt: TGCAGCGTTGAGGGGGCTGGCTATGGCTACACCTTC; j_gene: TRBJ1-2; d_gene: NA; v_gene: TRBV29-1; abundance: once
CDR3aa: CASVRTSGLGEQYF; CDR3nt: TGTGCCAGCGTGCGGACTAGCGGGCTCGGCGAGCAGTACTTC; j_gene: TRBJ2-7; d_gene: TRBD2; v_gene: TRBV6-5; abundance: NA
CDR3aa: CASSPNGTGVRTEAFF; CDR3nt: TGTGCCAGCAGCCCGAACGGGACAGGAGTGAGAACTGAAGCTTTCTTT; j_gene: TRBJ1-1; d_gene: TRBD1; v_gene: TRBV7-9; abundance: NA
CDR3aa: CASSIDGRVVGEKLFF; CDR3nt: TGTGCCAGTAGTATAGATGGGAGGGTAGTGGGCGAAAAACTGTTTTTT; j_gene: TRBJ1-4; d_gene: NA; v_gene: TRBV19; abundance: NA
CDR3aa: CASSLRAGGELFF; CDR3nt: TGTGCCAGCAGCTTGAGGGCGGGCGGGGAGCTGTTTTTT; j_gene: TRBJ2-2; d_gene: NA; v_gene: TRBV7-9; abundance: once
CDR3aa: CASSYSKRNYGYTF; CDR3nt: TGTGCCAGCAGTTACTCGAAACGGAACTATGGCTACACCTTC; j_gene: TRBJ1-2; d_gene: NA; v_gene: TRBV6-6; abundance: NA
CDR3aa: CASSTYSDRGFYEQYF; CDR3nt: TGTGCCAGCAGCACATATTCGGACAGGGGTTTCTACGAGCAGTACTTC; j_gene: TRBJ2-7; d_gene: TRBD1; v_gene: TRBV9; abundance: few
CDR3aa: CASSGQATDTQYF; CDR3nt: TGCGCCAGCAGCGGACAGGCAACAGATACGCAGTATTTT; j_gene: TRBJ2-3; d_gene: TRBD1; v_gene: TRBV5-1; abundance: NA